The 5 T cell receptor beta chains presented below share a single source sample, sequenced in a study of cytomegalovirus exposure and HLA in healthy donors. It was with 60 Vbeta and 13 Jbeta primers that the PCR ran. TCRdb's copy holds only in-frame clones and misses some; the assay was immunoSEQ multiplex PCR. The profile covers around 75,000 clones, with more than 75% appearing a single time and approximately 3.4% taken by the ten largest. The sequenced sample consisted of PBMCs. The receptors stem from a man aged 40-55 years in good health and CMV-seronegative.

Only a few counts were recorded for this clone. The rearrangement uses TRBV11-2 and TRBJ1-6, with D tentatively TRBD1 (6 bases). With 5 bases removed from V and 5 bases from J, the gap between germline ends came to 13 bases. The CDR3 contains 15 residues. Looked up from germline, CDR1 is SGHAT and CDR2 is FQNNGV. CDR3 sequence (DNA): TGTGCCAGCAGCCTATCTACAGGGAATAATTCACCCCTCCACTTT. Translation gives CASSLSTGNNSPLHF.

The J gene is TRBJ2-2, the V gene TRBV5-4, with D tentatively TRBD1 (6 bases). V was clipped by 4 bases and J by 4 bases, with 17 bases between them. CDR3 length equals 16 residues. Germline CDR1 is SGHNT and CDR2 is YYREEE (reference sequence). Here the CDR3 reads CASSPPAGVTTGELFF. The CDR3 nucleotides are TGTGCCAGCAGCCCTCCTGCAGGGGTGACCACCGGGGAGCTGTTTTTT.

This clone showed up just once. The V and J genes are TRBV28 and TRBJ1-2, with 7 bases aligning to TRBD1. The ends lost 10 bases at V and 3 bases at J; junction bases unmatched: 5. The CDR3 has 12 residues. The germline gives CDR1 MDHEN, CDR2 SYDVKM. This CDR3 reads CAIPQGYYGYTF. The DNA of the CDR3 is TGTGCCATTCCACAGGGGTACTATGGCTACACCTTC.

For this clone: Other DNA sequences of this sample code for an identical CDR3. The rearrangement joins TRBV6-1 to TRBJ2-7; a possible D gene is TRBD2 (5 bases). Germline CDR1 reads MNHNS; CDR2 reads SASEGT. Trimming took off 5 bases at V and 5 bases at J, with 13 bases between the two ends. The CDR3 runs to 13 residues. The CDR3 sequence is CASSRRSGNEQYF. CDR3 sequence (DNA): TGTGCCAGCAGTCGCCGATCGGGGAACGAGCAGTACTTC.

The V call is TRBV5-1, the J call TRBJ1-1; a weak D match, TRBD1 (5 bases). V was trimmed by 4 bases and J by 7 bases, leaving 8 bases between them. CDR1 SGHRS and CDR2 YFSETQ come from the germline V gene. CDR3 length: 11 amino acids. CDR3 DNA sequence: TGCGCCAGCAGCGACAGTCGTGAAGCTTTCTTT. This encodes CASSDSREAFF.